One and the same sample provided the 16 T cell receptor beta chains below, sequenced in a study of cytomegalovirus exposure and HLA in healthy donors. The PCR used 60 Vbeta and 13 Jbeta primers. Here immunoSEQ multiplex PCR was the method, and the copy in TCRdb shows in-frame clones only, minus some. The table shows over 150,000 clones, with approximately 83% occurring only once. Specimen: PBMCs. All receptors derive from a boy younger than 10 in good health and CMV-seronegative.

The genes are TRBV15 and TRBJ1-5; D is undetermined. Looked up from germline, CDR1 is LNHNV and CDR2 is YYDKDF (reference sequence). The ends were cut back, 0 bases at V and 14 bases at J, with 11 bases in the middle. CDR3 size: 12 residues. The CDR3 spells CATSRDTGSEHF. CDR3 DNA: TGTGCCACCAGCAGAGATACCGGGTCCGAGCATTTT.

The genes are TRBV15 and TRBJ2-3; TRBD2 agrees at 12 bases. Germline CDR1 LNHNV, CDR2 YYDKDF (reference sequence). Trimming took 2 bases from V and 1 from J; bases not matched to a gene: 10. CDR3 length equals 19 residues. The CDR3 region has the DNA TGTGCCACCAGCAGACAATACCTAGCTAGCGGGGGGGGCACAGATACGCAGTATTTT. This gives the protein CATSRQYLASGGGTDTQYF.

The chain uses TRBV7-3 and TRBJ1-1; 7 nucleotides align to TRBD1. The length of the CDR3 is 18 residues. V was pared by 2 bases and J by 1 base, with 13 bases of the junction left unmatched. Germline-derived CDR1 and CDR2 are SGHTA and FQGTGA. CDR3 residues: CASSLVSTGKAWNTEAFF. As DNA, the CDR3 is TGTGCCAGCAGCTTAGTATCGACAGGGAAGGCTTGGAACACTGAAGCTTTCTTT.

The CDR3 here is CASSSPTGSTGELFF. The CDR3 DNA follows: TGTGCCAGCAGCTCTCCAACAGGGTCCACCGGGGAGCTGTTTTTT. J is TRBJ2-2 and V is TRBV7-8; possible D gene TRBD1, 6 bases. Germline lookup yields CDR1 SGHVS and CDR2 FQNEAQ. The CDR3 covers 15 residues. V lost 4 bases to trimming and J lost 4 bases, with 13 bases between them. Variable domain in full (rest from reference TRBV7-8 and TRBJ2-2): GAGVSQSPRYKVAKRGQDVALRCDPISGHVSLFWYQQALGQGPEFLTYFQNEAQLDKSGLPSDRFFAERPEGSVSTLKIQRTQQEDSAVYLCASSSPTGSTGELFFGEGSRLTVL.

V is TRBV30 and J is TRBJ1-2; 7 bases are shared with TRBD1. The junction had 6 bases not matched to a gene; V was cut back by 4 bases and J by 4 bases. Germline-derived CDR1 and CDR2 are GTSNPN and SVGIG (reference sequence). CDR3 size: 13 residues. The DNA for the CDR3 is TGTGCCTGGAAGGAGGAGGGGGCCTATGGCTACACCTTC. It translates to CAWKEEGAYGYTF.

The rearrangement joins TRBV5-4 to TRBJ1-4; TRBD1 matches 8 bases. CDR1 is SGHNT and CDR2 is YYREEE in the germline V gene (reference sequence). Trimming at V came to 5 bases and at J to 8 bases, leaving 8 bases not matched to a gene. CDR3 length equals 14 residues. The CDR3 protein is CASSTGQGREKLFF. CDR3 DNA: TGTGCCAGCAGTACCGGACAGGGTAGAGAAAAACTGTTTTTT.

The V gene is TRBV7-2, the J gene TRBJ1-1; TRBD1 aligns across 11 bases. The CDR3 is made up of 14 amino acids. Germline V CDR1 and CDR2: SGHTA, FQGNSA. Trimming at V came to 5 bases and at J to 4 bases, leaving 3 bases not matched to a gene. The CDR3 protein is CASSRDRGATEAFF. As DNA, the CDR3 is TGTGCCAGCAGCAGGGACAGGGGGGCCACTGAAGCTTTCTTT.

This rearrangement joins TRBV6-5 to TRBJ2-7; possibly TRBD2 for D (5 bases). This CDR3 is built from 14 residues. CDR1 MNHEY and CDR2 SVGAGI come from the germline V gene. V gave up 0 bases and J gave up 0 bases, with 6 bases separating them. CDR3 bases: TGTGCCAGCAGTTACTCAGGGAGCTCCTACGAGCAGTACTTC. This translates into CASSYSGSSYEQYF.

The CDR3 nucleotides read TGTGCCAGCAGCCAACAGGGTCAAGAGACCCAGTACTTC. It translates to CASSQQGQETQYF. The rearrangement links TRBV7-2 to TRBJ2-5; possibly TRBD1 for D (6 bases). Germline CDR1 reads SGHTA; CDR2 reads FQGNSA. This CDR3 region has 13 residues. Deletions cut 5 bases from V and 2 bases from J, with 9 bases between.

The V gene is TRBV5-1, the J gene TRBJ2-3; TRBD1 is a possible D gene (5 bases). From germline, CDR1 is SGHRS and CDR2 YFSETQ. The CDR3 totals 15 residues. The V end was cut by 0 bases, the J end by 1 base, with 9 bases between. The DNA of the CDR3 is TGCGCCAGCAGCTTGGGACAGTGGGGCACAGATACGCAGTATTTT. Protein product: CASSLGQWGTDTQYF. Full variable domain (missing parts from reference TRBV5-1 and TRBJ2-3): KAGVTQTPRYLIKTRGQQVTLSCSPISGHRSVSWYQQTPGQGLQFLFEYFSETQRNKGNFPGRFSGRQFSNSRSEMNVSTLELGDSALYLCASSLGQWGTDTQYFGPGTRLTVL.

The CDR3 DNA reads as TGTGCCAGCAGCTTGGAGCCGGGGAGCTCCTATAATTCACCCCTCCACTTT. This translates into CASSLEPGSSYNSPLHF. The chain links TRBV5-5 to TRBJ1-6, with unresolved D. Trimming took off 0 bases at V and 0 bases at J, with 10 bases between the two ends. The CDR3 spans 17 residues. Germline-derived CDR1 and CDR2 are SGHKS and YYEKEE (reference sequence).

V is TRBV18 and J is TRBJ1-2; D uncertain. Trimming removed 2 bases from V and 8 bases from J, with 15 bases in between. CDR1 KGHSH and CDR2 LQKENI come from the germline V gene. This CDR3 comprises 14 residues. For the CDR3, the DNA is TGTGCCAGCTCACCAGAGGAAACAAGCGCCGGCTACACCTTC. It is translated as CASSPEETSAGYTF.

V usage is TRBV11-3 and J usage is TRBJ2-1; possibly TRBD1 for D (6 bases). The CDR3 covers 14 residues. Germline assignment: CDR1 SGHNT and CDR2 YENEEA. V dropped 5 bases and J dropped 7 bases, with 15 bases sitting between them. This CDR3 is CASSRTEFSNEQFF. The CDR3 DNA reads TGTGCCAGCAGCCGGACAGAGTTTTCGAATGAGCAGTTCTTC.

The J gene is TRBJ2-5, the V gene TRBV6-1; unclear D gene. The CDR3 is 12 residues long. Germline assignment: CDR1 MNHNS and CDR2 SASEGT. As DNA, the CDR3 is TGTGTCACAGCAGTGGTAAAAGAGACCCAGTACTTC. This sequence encodes CVTAVVKETQYF.

The gene calls are TRBV27 and TRBJ2-1, with 7 bases matching TRBD1. V shed 1 base, J shed 3 bases, and the junction held 6 bases outside the gene matches. CDR1 and CDR2 from the germline V gene are MNHEY and SMNVEV (reference sequence). The CDR3 loop spans 16 amino acids. The CDR3 spells CASSLLSGTDYNEQFF. CDR3 nucleotide sequence: TGTGCCAGCAGTTTATTGTCGGGGACAGACTACAATGAGCAGTTCTTC.

This clone was detected only once. CDR3 sequence reads: CASSEPTGRNQPQHF. The CDR3 DNA is TGTGCCAGCAGTGAACCGACAGGGCGCAATCAGCCCCAGCATTTT. The genes are TRBV6-1 and TRBJ1-5; TRBD1 matches at 7 bases. The V and J ends lost 2 bases and 2 bases, in that order; junction bases with no gene match: 3. The CDR3 loop spans 15 amino acids. Germline V gives CDR1 MNHNS, CDR2 SASEGT.